The text below deals with one T cell receptor beta chain. It has no known antigen specificity. No much larger clone exists at a distance of one base, and base qualities are not known. These data belong to a study of control samples from healthy donors and cancer patients (dated by TCRdb to 2020 to 2021). Measured from the cysteine to the phenylalanine, the CDR3 is 15 residues long. Of the read, only the CDR3 DNA is kept; its 45 bases are in frame from base 1. Reading the germline V gene gives CDR1 MDHEN and CDR2 SYDVKM. Unmatched junction bases come to 7, with V trimmed by 3 bases and J by 3 bases. The library was obtained by the immunoSEQ multiplex PCR assay. TCRdb limited this immuneACCESS table to in-frame rearrangements with V and J called. A share of clones is missing; checked studies link under half to unresolved V genes, and the rest is unexplained. This sample is represented by about 140,000 clones; around 90% of them were singletons. The ten largest account for over 9% of the sample.

The sample was blood. The TCR originated in a man in his thirties or forties in good health. The chain joins TRBV28 to TRBJ1-2; 7 middle bases align to TRBD1. The DNA sequence is as follows: TGTGCCAGCAGTTTTACCTACAGGGGAGACTATGGCTACACCTTC. Its protein reads: CASSFTYRGDYGYTF.